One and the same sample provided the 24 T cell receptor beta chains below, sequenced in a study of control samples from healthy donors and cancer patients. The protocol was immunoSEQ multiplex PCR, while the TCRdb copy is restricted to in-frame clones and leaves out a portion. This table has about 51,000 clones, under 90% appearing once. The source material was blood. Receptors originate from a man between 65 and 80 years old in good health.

The CDR3 DNA is TGCGCCAGCCGTAGTGAGCCGACTTTCCTAGCCAAAAACATTCAGTACTTC. This translates into CASRSEPTFLAKNIQYF. The chain links TRBV10-2 to TRBJ2-4; D is uncertain. V gave up 8 bases and J gave up 0 bases, with 20 bases separating them. CDR3 size: 17 residues. Germline V gene lookup returns CDR1 WSHSY and CDR2 SAAADI.

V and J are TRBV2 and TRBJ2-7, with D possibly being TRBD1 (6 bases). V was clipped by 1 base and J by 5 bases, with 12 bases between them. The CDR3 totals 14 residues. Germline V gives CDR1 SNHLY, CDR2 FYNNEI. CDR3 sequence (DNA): TGTGCCAGCAGTGAAGGACAGGTGCTTGACGAGCAGTACTTC. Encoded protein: CASSEGQVLDEQYF. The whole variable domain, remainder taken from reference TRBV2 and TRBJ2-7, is EPEVTQTPSHQVTQMGQEVILRCVPISNHLYFYWYRQILGQKVEFLVSFYNNEISEKSEIFDDQFSVERPDGSNFTLKIRSTKLEDSAMYFCASSEGQVLDEQYFGPGTRLTVT.

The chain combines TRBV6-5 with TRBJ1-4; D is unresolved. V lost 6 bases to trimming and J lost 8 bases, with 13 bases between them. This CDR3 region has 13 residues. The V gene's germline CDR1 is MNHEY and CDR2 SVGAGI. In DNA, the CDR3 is TGTGCCAGCAGAAGGACTTGGGGAGAAAAACTGTTTTTT. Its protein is CASRRTWGEKLFF.

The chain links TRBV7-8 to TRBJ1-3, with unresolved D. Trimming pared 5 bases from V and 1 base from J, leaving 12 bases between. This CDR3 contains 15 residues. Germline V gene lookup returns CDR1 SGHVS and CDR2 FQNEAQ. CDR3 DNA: TGTGCCAGCAGCCCCCGGCGGGGATCTGGAAACACCATATATTTT. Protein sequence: CASSPRRGSGNTIYF.

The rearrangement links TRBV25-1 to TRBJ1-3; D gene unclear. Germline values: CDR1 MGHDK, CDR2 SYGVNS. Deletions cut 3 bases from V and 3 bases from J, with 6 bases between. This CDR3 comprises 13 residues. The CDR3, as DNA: TGTGCCAGCAGTGATATCGGTGGAAACACCATATATTTT. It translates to CASSDIGGNTIYF.

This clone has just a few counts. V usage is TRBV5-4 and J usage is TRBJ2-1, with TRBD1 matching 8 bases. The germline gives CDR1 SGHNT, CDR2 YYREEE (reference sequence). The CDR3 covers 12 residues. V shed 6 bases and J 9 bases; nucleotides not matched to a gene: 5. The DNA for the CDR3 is TGTGCCAGCACCCTAACAGGGGGTGAGCAGTTCTTC. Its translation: CASTLTGGEQFF. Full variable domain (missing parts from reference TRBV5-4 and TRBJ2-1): ETGVTQSPTHLIKTRGQQVTLRCSSQSGHNTVSWYQQALGQGPQFIFQYYREEENGRGNFPPRFSGLQFPNYSSELNVNALELDDSALYLCASTLTGGEQFFGPGTRLTVL.

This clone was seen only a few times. Written as DNA, the CDR3 is TGTGCCAGCAGTGCTGGGGGGGTCTATAGCAATCAGCCCCAGCATTTT. It yields the protein CASSAGGVYSNQPQHF. The rearrangement uses TRBV2 and TRBJ1-5, with D possibly matching TRBD1 (5 bases). The V end lost 4 bases, the J end lost 0 bases, and 13 bases lay between the germline ends. The CDR3 extends over 16 amino acids. Germline CDR1 SNHLY, CDR2 FYNNEI.

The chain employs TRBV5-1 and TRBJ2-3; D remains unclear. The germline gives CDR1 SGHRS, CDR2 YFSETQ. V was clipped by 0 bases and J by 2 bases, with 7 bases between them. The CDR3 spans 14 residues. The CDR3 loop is CASSLGNPTDTQYF. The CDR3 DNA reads TGCGCCAGCAGCTTGGGGAACCCCACAGATACGCAGTATTTT.

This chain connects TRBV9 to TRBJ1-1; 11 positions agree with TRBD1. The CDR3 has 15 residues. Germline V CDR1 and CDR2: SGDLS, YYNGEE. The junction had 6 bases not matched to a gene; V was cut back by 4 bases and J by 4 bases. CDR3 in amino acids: CASSLGQGAATEAFF. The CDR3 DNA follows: TGTGCCAGCAGCTTAGGACAGGGGGCCGCCACTGAAGCTTTCTTT.

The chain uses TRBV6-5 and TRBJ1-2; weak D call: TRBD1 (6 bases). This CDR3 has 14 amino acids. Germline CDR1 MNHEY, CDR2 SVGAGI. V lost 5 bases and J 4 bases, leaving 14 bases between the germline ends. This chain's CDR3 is CASSPGARSYGYTF. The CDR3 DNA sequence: TGTGCCAGCAGTCCAGGGGCGCGGAGCTATGGCTACACCTTC.

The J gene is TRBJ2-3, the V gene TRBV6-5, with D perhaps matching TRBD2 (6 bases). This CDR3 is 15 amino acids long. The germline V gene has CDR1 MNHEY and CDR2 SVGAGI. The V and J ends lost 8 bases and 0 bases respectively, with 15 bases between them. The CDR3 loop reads CASSGSSDSTDTQYF. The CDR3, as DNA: TGTGCCAGCTCTGGGTCTAGCGATAGCACAGATACGCAGTATTTT.

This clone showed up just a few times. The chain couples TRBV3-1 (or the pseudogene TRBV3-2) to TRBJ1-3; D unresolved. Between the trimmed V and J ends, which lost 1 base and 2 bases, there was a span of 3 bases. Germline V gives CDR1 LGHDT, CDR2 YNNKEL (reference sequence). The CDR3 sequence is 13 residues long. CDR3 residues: CASSQGAGNTIYF. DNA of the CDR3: TGTGCCAGCAGCCAAGGGGCTGGAAACACCATATATTTT.

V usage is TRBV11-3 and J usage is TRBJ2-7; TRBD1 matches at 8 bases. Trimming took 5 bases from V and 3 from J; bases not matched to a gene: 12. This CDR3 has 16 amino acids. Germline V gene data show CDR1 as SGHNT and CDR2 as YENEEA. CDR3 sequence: CASSPTVDREYYEQYF. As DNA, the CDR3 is TGTGCCAGCAGCCCCACCGTGGACAGGGAATACTACGAGCAGTACTTC.

The DNA of the CDR3 is TGTGCCACCAGTGATTCACAGGGTTTGGGAGATACGCAGTATTTT. Its translation is CATSDSQGLGDTQYF. The V gene is TRBV24-1, the J gene TRBJ2-3; possible D gene TRBD1, 6 bases. V lost 2 bases to trimming and J lost 5 bases, with 13 bases between them. This CDR3 comprises 15 residues. Germline loops: CDR1 KGHDR, CDR2 SFDVKD.

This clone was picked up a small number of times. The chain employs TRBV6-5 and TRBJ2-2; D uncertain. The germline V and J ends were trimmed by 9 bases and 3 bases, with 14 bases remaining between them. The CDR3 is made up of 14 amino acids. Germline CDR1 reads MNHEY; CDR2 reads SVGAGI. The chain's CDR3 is CASLGPRDTGELFF. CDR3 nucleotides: TGTGCCAGTCTTGGGCCGCGCGACACCGGGGAGCTGTTTTTT.

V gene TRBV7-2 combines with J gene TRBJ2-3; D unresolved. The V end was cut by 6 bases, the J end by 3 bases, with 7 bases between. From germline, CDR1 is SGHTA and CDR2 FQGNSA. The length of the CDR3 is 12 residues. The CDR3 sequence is CASRLSTDTQYF. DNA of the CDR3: TGTGCCAGCAGGCTCAGTACAGATACGCAGTATTTT.

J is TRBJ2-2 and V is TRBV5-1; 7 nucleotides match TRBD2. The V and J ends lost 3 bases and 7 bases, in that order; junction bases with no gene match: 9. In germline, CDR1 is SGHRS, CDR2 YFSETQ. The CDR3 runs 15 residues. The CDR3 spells CASSSGAGWGGELFF. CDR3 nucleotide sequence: TGCGCCAGCAGCTCCGGAGCGGGATGGGGCGGGGAGCTGTTTTTT.

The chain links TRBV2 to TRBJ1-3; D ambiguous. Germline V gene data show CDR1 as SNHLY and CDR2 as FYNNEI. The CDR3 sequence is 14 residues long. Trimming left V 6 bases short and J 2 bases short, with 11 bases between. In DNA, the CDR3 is TGTGCCAGCAGGAGGCTGGAAACTGGAAACACCATATATTTT. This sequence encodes CASRRLETGNTIYF.

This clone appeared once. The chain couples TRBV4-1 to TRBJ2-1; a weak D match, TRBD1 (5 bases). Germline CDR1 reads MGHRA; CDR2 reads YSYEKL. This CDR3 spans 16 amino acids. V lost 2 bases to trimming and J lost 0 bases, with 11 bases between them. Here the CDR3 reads CASSQLPGSSYNEQFF. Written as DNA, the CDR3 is TGCGCCAGCAGCCAATTACCAGGGTCCTCCTACAATGAGCAGTTCTTC.

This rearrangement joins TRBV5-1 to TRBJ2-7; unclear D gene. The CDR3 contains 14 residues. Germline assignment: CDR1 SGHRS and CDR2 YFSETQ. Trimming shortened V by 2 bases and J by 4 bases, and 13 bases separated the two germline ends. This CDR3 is CASSFQVPMYEQYF. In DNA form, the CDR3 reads TGCGCCAGCAGCTTCCAGGTCCCCATGTACGAGCAGTACTTC.

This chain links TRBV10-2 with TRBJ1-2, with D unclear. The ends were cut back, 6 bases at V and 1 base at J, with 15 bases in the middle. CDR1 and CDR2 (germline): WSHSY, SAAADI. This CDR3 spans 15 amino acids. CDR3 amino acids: CASRVGWGNNYGYTF. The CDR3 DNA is TGCGCCAGCAGAGTTGGGTGGGGTAATAACTATGGCTACACCTTC.

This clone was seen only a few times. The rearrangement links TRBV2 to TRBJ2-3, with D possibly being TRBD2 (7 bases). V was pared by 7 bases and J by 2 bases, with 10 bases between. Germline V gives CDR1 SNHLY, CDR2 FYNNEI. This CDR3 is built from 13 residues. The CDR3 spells CASTGGATDTQYF. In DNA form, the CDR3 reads TGTGCCAGCACGGGGGGCGCCACAGATACGCAGTATTTT.

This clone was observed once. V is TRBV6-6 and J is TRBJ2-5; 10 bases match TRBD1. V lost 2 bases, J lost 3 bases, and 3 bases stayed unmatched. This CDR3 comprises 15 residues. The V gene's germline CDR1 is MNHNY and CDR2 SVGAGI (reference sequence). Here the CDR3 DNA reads TGTGCCAGCAGTTACCCCGGACAGGGGGAAGAGACCCAGTACTTC. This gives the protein CASSYPGQGEETQYF.

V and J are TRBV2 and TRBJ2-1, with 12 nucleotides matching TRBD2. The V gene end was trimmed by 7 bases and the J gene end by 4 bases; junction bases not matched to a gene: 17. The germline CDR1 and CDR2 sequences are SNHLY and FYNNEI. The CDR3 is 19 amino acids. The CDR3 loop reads CASTMLGTSGGLSYNEQFF. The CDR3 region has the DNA TGTGCCAGCACTATGCTGGGAACTAGCGGGGGGCTATCATACAATGAGCAGTTCTTC. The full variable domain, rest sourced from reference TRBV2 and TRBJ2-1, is EPEVTQTPSHQVTQMGQEVILRCVPISNHLYFYWYRQILGQKVEFLVSFYNNEISEKSEIFDDQFSVERPDGSNFTLKIRSTKLEDSAMYFCASTMLGTSGGLSYNEQFFGPGTRLTVL.